This T cell receptor beta chain was documented in a study of blood T cell repertoires in COVID-19. V gave up 4 bases and J gave up 7 bases; unmatched junction bases: 13. CDR1 SGHTA and CDR2 FQGNSA come from the germline V gene. CDR3 length: 16 amino acids. Using immunoSEQ multiplex PCR, the repertoire was profiled, and TCRdb retains in-frame clones only, with some absent. Of 230,000 or so clones listed, 70% to 90% are singletons. The specimen sequenced was PBMCs or T cells enriched from blood (not recorded which). The chain has TRBV7-2 and TRBJ1-2; TRBD1 matches 9 bases. The receptor's source is a woman aged 45-65 years with acute COVID-19. Here the CDR3 reads CASSYAGTGYRAGYTF. DNA of the CDR3: TGTGCCAGCAGCTATGCCGGGACAGGGTATCGGGCTGGCTACACCTTC. Based on the CDR3 plus reference TRBV7-2 and TRBJ1-2, the full variable domain is GAGVSQSPSNKVTEKGKDVELRCDPISGHTALYWYRQSLGQGLEFLIYFQGNSAPDKSGLPSDRFSAERTGGSVSTLTIQRTQQEDSAVYLCASSYAGTGYRAGYTFGSGTRLTVV.